The source of this TCR beta chain is a study of blood T cell repertoires in COVID-19. In the study overall: Samples of COVID-19 (acute and convalescent) were obtained from the United States, Italy and Spain. Sample material is recorded as cDNA or gDNA derived from T cells, B-cell-depleted T cells, or PBMCs.

Per the authors' pipeline: Reference gene primer amplification in the assay estimated nucleated cell counts. Assay: immunoSEQ multiplex PCR; the TCRdb copy retains only in-frame clones and omits some. That table supplies the V and J calls and clone size; D and trimming were determined from the DNA. The sample yields 26,000 or so clones, 70% to 90% seen once. Per germline, CDR1 SEHNR and CDR2 FQNEAQ (reference sequence). This CDR3 has 13 amino acids. V gave up 5 bases and J gave up 3 bases, with 8 bases separating them. The sequenced sample was peripheral blood. The sequence derives from a human donor in a cohort sampled during active COVID-19. This chain connects TRBV7-9 to TRBJ1-3, with no clear D. The CDR3 DNA follows: TGTGCCAGCAGCACGCAGAATGGAAACACCATATATTTT. This codes for CASSTQNGNTIYF.